The 3 T cell receptor beta chains in this list originate from one sample, sequenced in a study of blood T cell repertoires in COVID-19. Sequencing was performed with immunoSEQ multiplex PCR; in TCRdb, only in-frame clones are kept and a portion is missing. There are roughly 11,000 clones in the sample; 70% to 75% occur only once, and 6% lies in the top ten. The specimen was peripheral blood. The origin of the receptors is a man between 60 and 70 years old with COVID-19, enrolled during active disease.

The chain links TRBV5-1 to TRBJ1-1; 8 bases match TRBD1. The V gene's germline CDR1 is SGHRS and CDR2 YFSETQ. After removal of 1 base from V and 1 base from J, the junction contained 3 bases not matched to a gene. The CDR3 runs 15 residues. CDR3 sequence: CASSLLTGANTEAFF. Here the CDR3 DNA reads TGCGCCAGCAGCTTGTTGACAGGGGCGAACACTGAAGCTTTCTTT.

V gene TRBV21-1 combines with J gene TRBJ2-7; TRBD1 is taken as the D call from the table, unchecked against the DNA. TRBV21-1 is deemed a pseudogene. The CDR3 totals 17 residues. CDR3 residues: CASSKILAGGKVGEQYF. In DNA, the CDR3 is TGTGCCAGCAGCAAAATACTCGCAGGGGGAAAGGTGGGCGAGCAGTACTTC.

The chain joins TRBV29-1 to TRBJ1-2; TRBD1 agrees at 9 bases. This CDR3 comprises 15 residues. Germline-derived CDR1 and CDR2 are SQVTM and ANQGSEA. V lost 0 bases and J lost 6; bases outside the gene matches: 8. CDR3 nucleotide sequence: TGCAGCGTTGAAGATTTGGACAGGGGAGTGCATGGCTACACCTTC. Its translation is CSVEDLDRGVHGYTF.